Listed below are T cell receptor beta chains from one sample, sequenced in a study of T cell changes during pregnancy in multiple sclerosis. TCRdb's copy holds only in-frame clones and misses some; the assay was immunoSEQ multiplex PCR. The sample holds about 57,000 clones, about 91% seen once. This material consisted of CD4+ T cells from peripheral blood mononuclear cells, taken in the second trimester of pregnancy. The receptor source for this set is a female donor with multiple sclerosis, enrolled in a pregnancy study. Each CDR3 is given with its conserved first and last residue. Each record gives: V gene, CDR3 protein.

V: TRBV10-3; CDR3: CAISENRGATQYF
V: TRBV11-2; CDR3: CARAGAFGNTIYF
V: TRBV19; CDR3: CASSGLVAAPNTGELFF
V: TRBV2; CDR3: CASSLTPYAEAFF
V: TRBV7-2; CDR3: CASSLVGDFYNEQFF
V: TRBV9; CDR3: CASSVQTLNEQFF
V: TRBV5-4; CDR3: CASSPRGVLGYTF
V: TRBV9; CDR3: CASSVGGSPENTIYF
V: TRBV19; CDR3: CASSVLESNQPQHF
V: TRBV28; CDR3: CASRPGRGGKLFF
V: TRBV9; CDR3: CASSRGGSYGYTF
V: TRBV30; CDR3: CAWPPWGRAYGYTF
V: TRBV13; CDR3: CASSLGRTGNTIYF
V: TRBV9; CDR3: CASSVGLAGGETQYF
V: TRBV5-1; CDR3: CASLRGAGSTDTQYF
V: TRBV5-1; CDR3: CASSFTGGDGYTF
V: TRBV18; CDR3: CASSSDVAGPGDTQYF
V: TRBV11-2; CDR3: CASSFNEANTGELFF
V: TRBV19; CDR3: CASTTGTGRQETQYF
V: TRBV30; CDR3: CASGLSFNEQFF
V: TRBV6-5; CDR3: CASRSSGGLYTQYF
V: TRBV5-1; CDR3: CASSLDGTTYNEQFF
V: TRBV7-9; CDR3: CASSSRTGGGYTF